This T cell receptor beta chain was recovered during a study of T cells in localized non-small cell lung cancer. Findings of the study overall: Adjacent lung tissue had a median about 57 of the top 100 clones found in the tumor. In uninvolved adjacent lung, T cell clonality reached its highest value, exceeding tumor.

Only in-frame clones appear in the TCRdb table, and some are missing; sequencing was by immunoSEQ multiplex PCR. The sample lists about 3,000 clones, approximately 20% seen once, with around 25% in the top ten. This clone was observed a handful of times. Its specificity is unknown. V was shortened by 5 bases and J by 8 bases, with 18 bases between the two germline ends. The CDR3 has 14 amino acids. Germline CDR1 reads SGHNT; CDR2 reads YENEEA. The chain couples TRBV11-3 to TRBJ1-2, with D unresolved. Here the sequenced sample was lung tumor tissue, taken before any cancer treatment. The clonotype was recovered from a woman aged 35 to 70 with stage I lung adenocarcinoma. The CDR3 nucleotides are TGTGCCAGCAGCCCGTTACCGACCTCGGGGGGCTACACCTTC. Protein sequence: CASSPLPTSGGYTF. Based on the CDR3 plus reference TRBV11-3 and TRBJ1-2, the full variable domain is EAGVVQSPRYKIIEKKQPVAFWCNPISGHNTLYWYLQNLGQGPELLIRYENEEAVDDSQLPKDRFSAERLKGVDSTLKIQPAELGDSAVYLCASSPLPTSGGYTFGSGTRLTVV.